The next 9 T cell receptor beta chains were all read from a single sample in a study of shared clonotypes between healthy human individuals. Sequencing was performed with immunoSEQ multiplex PCR; in TCRdb, only in-frame clones are kept and a portion is missing. The table lists 550,000 to 800,000 clones, 74% of them singletons. The sample consisted of memory CD4+ T cells sorted from blood. Subset described: CD45RA-negative fraction. The receptors derive from a woman in her twenties or thirties in good health.

V and J are TRBV29-1 and TRBJ1-1; 8 bases align to TRBD1. From germline, CDR1 is SQVTM and CDR2 ANQGSEA. CDR3 length: 12 amino acids. Trimming cost V 6 bases and J 2 bases; bases outside gene matches: 2. The CDR3 coding sequence is TGCAGCGTCAGGGGGCTTAACACTGAAGCTTTCTTT. Translation gives CSVRGLNTEAFF.

The sample holds a few counts of this clone. The chain uses TRBV5-4 and TRBJ2-5; 8 nucleotides line up with TRBD2. Germline V CDR1 and CDR2: SGHNT, YYREEE (reference sequence). Trimming took 4 bases from V and 2 from J; bases not matched to a gene: 7. The CDR3 is 15 amino acids. CDR3 in DNA: TGTGCCAGCAGCCGGCGACTAGCGTATCAAGAGACCCAGTACTTC. Protein product: CASSRRLAYQETQYF.

The rearrangement links TRBV7-9 to TRBJ1-4; perhaps TRBD1 as D (6 bases). Per the germline V gene, CDR1 is SEHNR and CDR2 is FQNEAQ (reference sequence). The CDR3 covers 14 residues. V lost 5 bases and J lost 8, with 15 bases in between. CDR3: CASSRWGPEEKLFF. CDR3 DNA: TGTGCCAGCAGCCGATGGGGGCCGGAGGAAAAACTGTTTTTT.

Notes on this clone: This likely stems from a read error, as it lies one base from a far larger clone. The chain couples TRBV5-1 to TRBJ2-5; D is possibly TRBD2 (5 bases). This CDR3 is built from 16 residues. V was clipped by 1 base and J by 5 bases, with 18 bases between them. In germline, CDR1 is SGHRS, CDR2 YFSETQ. The CDR3 spells CASSLRGGQRSETQYF. The CDR3 DNA reads TGCGCCAGCAGCTTGCGTGGCGGGCAGCGCTCGGAGACCCAGTACTTC.

This chain uses TRBV4-1 with TRBJ1-1; no clear D gene. Germline loops: CDR1 MGHRA, CDR2 YSYEKL. The germline V and J ends were trimmed by 3 bases and 4 bases, with 12 bases remaining between them. The CDR3 is made up of 14 amino acids. The CDR3 loop is CASSQLGSGTEAFF. The DNA for the CDR3 is TGCGCCAGCAGCCAGTTGGGATCCGGCACTGAAGCTTTCTTT.

The J gene is TRBJ2-2, the V gene TRBV15; 8 bases are a match to TRBD1. The germline gives CDR1 LNHNV, CDR2 YYDKDF (reference sequence). The CDR3 sequence is 15 residues long. The V and J ends lost 3 bases and 9 bases, in that order; junction bases with no gene match: 9. As DNA, the CDR3 is TGTGCCACCAGCAGGCTAGGACAGGGTTTGAGGGAGCTGTTTTTT. Its translation: CATSRLGQGLRELFF.

As to this clone: The sample has other DNA sequences that encode this CDR3 too. The chain carries TRBV5-1 and TRBJ1-1, with 12 bases aligning to TRBD1. The V gene end was trimmed by 4 bases and the J gene end by 7 bases; junction bases not matched to a gene: 5. The CDR3 length is 14 residues. Germline V CDR1 and CDR2: SGHRS, YFSETQ. This chain's CDR3 is CASSPGTGGLEAFF. As DNA, the CDR3 is TGCGCCAGCAGCCCCGGGACAGGGGGCCTTGAAGCTTTCTTT.

V and J are TRBV29-1 and TRBJ1-1; TRBD1 agrees at 10 bases. From germline, CDR1 is SQVTM and CDR2 ANQGSEA. The CDR3 is 14 residues long. Trimming at V came to 5 bases and at J to 3 bases, leaving 6 bases not matched to a gene. CDR3 sequence (DNA): TGCAGCGTTCGGACAGGGGGTTTGGACACTGAAGCTTTCTTT. Protein: CSVRTGGLDTEAFF. Complete variable domain (other parts from reference TRBV29-1 and TRBJ1-1): SAVISQKPSRDICQRGTSLTIQCQVDSQVTMMFWYRQQPGQSLTLIATANQGSEATYESGFVIDKFPISRPNLTFSTLTVSNMSPEDSSIYLCSVRTGGLDTEAFFGQGTRLTVV.

The gene calls are TRBV5-8 and TRBJ2-5, with unresolved D. Per the germline V gene, CDR1 is SGHTS and CDR2 is YDEGEE. This CDR3 comprises 11 residues. Trimming removed 3 bases at V and 9 bases at J, with 9 bases between. CDR3 nucleotides: TGTGCCAGCAGCTCGGTTCGGTCCCAGTACTTC. This translates into CASSSVRSQYF.